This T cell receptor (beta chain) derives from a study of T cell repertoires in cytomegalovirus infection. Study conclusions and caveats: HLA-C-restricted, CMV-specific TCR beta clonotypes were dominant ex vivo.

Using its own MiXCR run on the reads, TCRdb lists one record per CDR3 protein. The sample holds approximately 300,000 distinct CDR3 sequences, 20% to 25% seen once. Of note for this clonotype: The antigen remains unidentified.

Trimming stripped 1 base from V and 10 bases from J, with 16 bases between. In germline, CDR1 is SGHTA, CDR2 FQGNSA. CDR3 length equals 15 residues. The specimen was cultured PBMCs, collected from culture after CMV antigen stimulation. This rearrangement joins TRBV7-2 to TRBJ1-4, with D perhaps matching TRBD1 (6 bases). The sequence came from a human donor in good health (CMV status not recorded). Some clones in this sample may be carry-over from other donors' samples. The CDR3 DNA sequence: TGTGCCAGCAGCTTAGTAACGGGGGGCGCCGGAAAACTGTTTTTT. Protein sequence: CASSLVTGGAGKLFF.